Listed below are T cell receptor beta chains from one sample, sequenced in a study of CD8+ T cells in alopecia areata. Produced via immunoSEQ multiplex PCR; TCRdb's table is partial and in-frame only. The data hold 7,000 or so clones, with around 66% observed a single time. The sample here was skin, taken at week 4, from a patient treated with tofacitinib. The source of these receptors is a human donor with alopecia areata. CDR3s include the opening cysteine and the closing phenylalanine or tryptophan. The order of the fields is clone size, D gene, J gene, CDR3 length, V gene, CDR3 DNA, CDR3 protein. The D gene is left open where the match is weak. Where a row states a size, it is once, few, many or the class of an expanded clone; other rows omit it.

. | TRBD1 | TRBJ1-4 | 18 | TRBV4-1 | TGCGCCAGCAGCCAAGTTAGTGACAGGGACACAACTAATGAAAAACTGTTTTTT | CASSQVSDRDTTNEKLFF
. | TRBD2 | TRBJ2-7 | 14 | TRBV4-2 | TGTGCCAGCAGCCTGGTAGCGGGGACTCAAGAGCAGTACTTC | CASSLVAGTQEQYF
few | TRBD1 | TRBJ1-3 | 18 | TRBV7-8 | TGTGCCAGCAGCTCGACAGGGAGAACCGGGGGCTCTGGAAACACCATATATTTT | CASSSTGRTGGSGNTIYF
few | . | TRBJ1-1 | 14 | TRBV21-1 | TGTGCCAGCAGCAAAGCTGATACGGACACTGAAGCTTTCTTT | CASSKADTDTEAFF
. | . | TRBJ2-7 | 15 | TRBV29-1 | TGCAGCGTTGAAGTCCCAGGGGGGGTATCCTACGAGCAGTACTTC | CSVEVPGGVSYEQYF
. | . | TRBJ1-3 | 15 | TRBV6-6 | TGTGCCAGCCATCCGCGGCGGCTCTCTGGAAACACCATATATTTT | CASHPRRLSGNTIYF
. | TRBD1 | TRBJ2-3 | 15 | TRBV5-4 | TGTGCCAGCAGCCCAGGACAGGGGGGCTCGGATACGCAGTATTTT | CASSPGQGGSDTQYF
. | . | TRBJ2-3 | 13 | TRBV7-3 | TGTGCCAGCAGCGAGAGAGCCACAGATACGCAGTATTTT | CASSERATDTQYF
. | . | TRBJ2-5 | 17 | TRBV11-1 | TGTGCCAGCAGCTTAGGAAGACCGCTAGGATATCAAGAGACCCAGTACTTC | CASSLGRPLGYQETQYF
. | . | TRBJ1-5 | 14 | TRBV6-1 | TGTGCGACCACTCAGGTTAATAGCAATCAGCCCCAGCATTTT | CATTQVNSNQPQHF
. | . | TRBJ1-5 | 19 | TRBV2 | TGTGCCAGCAGTGAAGCTGGCAGGGGTGGAGTCCGGAGCAATCAGCCCCAGCATTTT | CASSEAGRGGVRSNQPQHF
. | TRBD2 | TRBJ2-1 | 18 | TRBV19 | TGTGCCAGTAGTATAGTACCGGGGGGGGCCGCAGGAAAAAATGAGCAGTTCTTC | CASSIVPGGAAGKNEQFF
. | . | TRBJ2-1 | 12 | TRBV28 | TGTGCCAGCAGTTTATGGGGCAATGAGCAGTTCTTC | CASSLWGNEQFF
. | . | TRBJ2-7 | 15 | TRBV14 | TGTGCCAGCAGCCAGTTGGGGGCCACCTCCTACGAGCAGTACTTC | CASSQLGATSYEQYF
. | . | TRBJ1-2 | 14 | TRBV6-1 | TGTGCCAGCAGTGGGAACAGGGCTTTCTATGGCTACACCTTC | CASSGNRAFYGYTF
. | . | TRBJ2-7 | 12 | TRBV28 | TGTGCCAGCACGGAGGGAACCCACGAGCAGTACTTC | CASTEGTHEQYF